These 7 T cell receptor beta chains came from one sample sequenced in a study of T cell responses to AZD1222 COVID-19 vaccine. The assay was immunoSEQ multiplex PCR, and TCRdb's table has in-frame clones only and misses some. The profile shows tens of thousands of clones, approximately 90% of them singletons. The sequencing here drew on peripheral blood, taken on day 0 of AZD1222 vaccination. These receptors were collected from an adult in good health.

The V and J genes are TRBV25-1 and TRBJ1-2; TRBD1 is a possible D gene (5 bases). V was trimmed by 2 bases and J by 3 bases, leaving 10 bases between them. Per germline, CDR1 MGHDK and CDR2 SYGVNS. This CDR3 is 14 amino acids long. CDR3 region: CASSERVGDYGYTF. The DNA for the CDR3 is TGTGCCAGCAGTGAACGAGTAGGGGACTATGGCTACACCTTC.

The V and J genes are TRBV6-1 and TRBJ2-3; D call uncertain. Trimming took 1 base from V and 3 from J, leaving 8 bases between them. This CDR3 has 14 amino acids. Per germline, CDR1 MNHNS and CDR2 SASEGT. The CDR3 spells CASSEVTLTDTQYF. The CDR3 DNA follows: TGTGCCAGCAGTGAAGTGACGTTGACAGATACGCAGTATTTT.

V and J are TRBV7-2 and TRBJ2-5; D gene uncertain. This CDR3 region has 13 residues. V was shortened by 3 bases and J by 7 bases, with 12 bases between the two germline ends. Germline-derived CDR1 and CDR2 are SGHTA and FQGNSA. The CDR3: CASSLQEGSTQYF. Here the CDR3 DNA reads TGTGCCAGCAGCTTGCAGGAAGGCTCGACCCAGTACTTC.

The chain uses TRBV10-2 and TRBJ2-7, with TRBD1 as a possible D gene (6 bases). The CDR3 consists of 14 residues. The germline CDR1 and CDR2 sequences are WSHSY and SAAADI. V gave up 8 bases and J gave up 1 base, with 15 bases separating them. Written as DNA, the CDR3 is TGCGCCAGCGGTTCTACGACAGGATCCTACGAGCAGTACTTC. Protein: CASGSTTGSYEQYF.

The CDR3 DNA follows: TGTGCCAGCAGTTCGCAGGGACCGAACACTGAAGCTTTCTTT. Translating gives CASSSQGPNTEAFF. J is TRBJ1-1 and V is TRBV28; D perhaps matches TRBD1 (5 bases). The germline V and J ends were trimmed by 4 bases and 1 base, with 10 bases remaining between them. The CDR3 totals 14 residues. Germline V CDR1 and CDR2: MDHEN, SYDVKM.

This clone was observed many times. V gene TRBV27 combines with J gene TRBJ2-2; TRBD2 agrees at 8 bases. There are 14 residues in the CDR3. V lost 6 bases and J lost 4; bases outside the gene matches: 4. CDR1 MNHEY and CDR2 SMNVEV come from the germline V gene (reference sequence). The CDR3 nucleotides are TGTGCCAGCAGCCTGGCGGGGGGCACCGGGGAGCTGTTTTTT. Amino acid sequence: CASSLAGGTGELFF.

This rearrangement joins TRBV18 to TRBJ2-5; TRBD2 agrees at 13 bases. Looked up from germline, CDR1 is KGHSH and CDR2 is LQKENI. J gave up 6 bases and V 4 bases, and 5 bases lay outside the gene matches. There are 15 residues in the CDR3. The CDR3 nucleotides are TGTGCCAGCTCACAACCGGGACTAGCGGGAAAGACCCAGTACTTC. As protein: CASSQPGLAGKTQYF.